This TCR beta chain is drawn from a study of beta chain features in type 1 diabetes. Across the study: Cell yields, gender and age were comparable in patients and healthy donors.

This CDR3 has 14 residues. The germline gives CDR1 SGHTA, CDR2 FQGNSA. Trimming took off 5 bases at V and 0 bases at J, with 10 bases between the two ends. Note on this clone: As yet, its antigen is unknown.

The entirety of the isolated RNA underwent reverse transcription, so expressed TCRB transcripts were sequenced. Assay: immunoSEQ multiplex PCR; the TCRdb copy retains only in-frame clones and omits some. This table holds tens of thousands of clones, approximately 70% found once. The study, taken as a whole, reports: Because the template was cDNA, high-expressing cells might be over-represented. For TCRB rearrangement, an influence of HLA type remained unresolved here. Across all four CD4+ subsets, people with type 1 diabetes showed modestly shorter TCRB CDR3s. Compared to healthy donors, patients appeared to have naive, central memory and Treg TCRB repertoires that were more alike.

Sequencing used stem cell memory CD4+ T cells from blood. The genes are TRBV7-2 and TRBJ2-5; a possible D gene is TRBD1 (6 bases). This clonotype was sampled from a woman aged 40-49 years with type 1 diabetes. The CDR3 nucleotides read TGTGCCAGCAGCCGACAGGCAAACCAAGAGACCCAGTACTTC. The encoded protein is CASSRQANQETQYF.